The present T cell receptor (beta chain) was sequenced within a study of cytomegalovirus exposure and HLA in healthy donors. V lost 7 bases, J lost 7 bases, and 4 bases stayed unmatched. Germline values: CDR1 MNHNS, CDR2 SASEGT. The CDR3 covers 12 residues. The PCR was carried out with 60 Vbeta primers and 13 Jbeta primers. In the study's own analysis: An analysis performed later counted about 80 million unique TCR beta chains (around 9.9 million of them shared). Sequenced by immunoSEQ multiplex PCR; TCRdb stores in-frame clones only, minus some. D and trimming come from the DNA, and the V and J calls and clone size come from that table. The repertoire holds roughly 75,000 clones, with around 84% as singletons. Overall study findings and caveats: The presence/absence work took it that sequencing depth was about the same across donors.

As to this clone: Its antigen is currently unknown.

The sequencing input was PBMCs. This clonotype was sampled from a man in his sixties or seventies in good health and CMV-seropositive. V gene TRBV6-1 combines with J gene TRBJ1-1; 9 bases fit TRBD1. DNA of the CDR3: TGTGCCAGCATTACAGGGGGCATTGAAGCTTTCTTT. This gives the protein CASITGGIEAFF.